The sequence of this T cell receptor beta chain was determined in a study of OX40 agonist ivuxolimab in advanced cancers. For the study at large: Patients with hepatocellular carcinoma, melanoma, renal cell or head and neck cancer made up the dose-escalation patients. Among those enrolled, mean age was about 58 years (range 23 to 79) and 75% to 85% were male.

Study-wide results and limits: Antigen specificity was not determined for the expanded peripheral T cells.

About this clone: Its antigen is still unknown.

Deletions cut 3 bases from V and 6 bases from J, with 8 bases between. Germline CDR1 SGHVS, CDR2 FNYEAQ. This CDR3 is 12 amino acids long. Clones were read by immunoSEQ multiplex PCR, and TCRdb kept only the in-frame ones, dropping some. The sample yields 40,000 to 45,000 clones, 85% to 90% seen once. The chain is built from TRBV7-6 and TRBJ2-5; D is unresolved. The specimen was CD4+ or CD8+ T cells sorted from blood, collected in a trial of the OX40 agonist ivuxolimab. The TCR sequence derives from an adult with an advanced solid tumor such as melanoma, head and neck, liver or kidney cancer. The CDR3 loop is CASSFPPQTQYF. The CDR3 bases are TGTGCCAGCAGCTTTCCCCCTCAGACCCAGTACTTC.